This TCR beta chain was obtained from a study of naive and memory T cell subsets. The germline CDR1 and CDR2 sequences are SGDLS and YYNGEE. The CDR3 is 16 residues long. With 2 bases removed from V and 2 bases from J, the gap between germline ends came to 17 bases. Study-level findings and limits: There was no ground truth to check naive and memory subset results. Possibly reflecting memory cells re-expressing CD45RA, a few larger clonotypes occurred in naive repertoires, especially CD8.

Cells stained for CD3, CD4, CD8, CD45RA and CD27 were sorted into four subsets. Regarding this clonotype: The antigen remains unidentified.

Both TRBC1 and TRBC2 were covered by a beta constant-region primer of two equimolar oligonucleotides. Ligated cDNA was amplified by four rounds of PCR with nested alpha and beta constant-region primers and SP2. MiXCR was run by TCRdb on the UMI-ligation and nested PCR reads, yielding one entry per CDR3 protein. The data show around 100,000 distinct CDR3 sequences, roughly 15% seen once. The source material was naive CD8+ T cells from blood. This clonotype was obtained from a human donor in good health. The V and J genes are TRBV9 and TRBJ2-7; no clear D gene. Here the CDR3 DNA reads TGTGCCAGCAGCGTGGGTGGGCCAACGTCCACCTACGAGCAGTACTTC. Translated, it gives CASSVGGPTSTYEQYF. The full variable domain, completed using reference TRBV9 and TRBJ2-7, is DSGVTQTPKHLITATGQRVTLRCSPRSGDLSVYWYQQSLDQGLQFLIQYYNGEERAKGNILERFSAQQFPDLHSELNLSSLELGDSALYFCASSVGGPTSTYEQYFGPGTRLTVT.